This T cell receptor beta chain was identified during a study of shared clonotypes between healthy human individuals (TCRdb year 2020). For the wider study: Two women and three men aged 18 to 49 years were included in the cohort. For each donor, three plates each were used for CD4 naive and CD4 memory, two plates were used for CD8 naive, and one plate was used for CD8 memory. To increase sequencing depth and limit assay-specific biases, different laboratories used diverse techniques to prepare libraries and sequence TCR repertoires. Each donor's leukapheresis produced roughly between roughly 0.85 and 9.5 billion PBMCs. The study deeply sequenced blood TCR repertoires of several healthy adults to estimate repertoire size and the extent of clonotype sharing between individuals. On the study overall, not on this receptor specifically: Rarefaction of sorted-subset datasets indicated incomplete sequencing despite the large sequencing depth. Pairwise subsampling indicated that sequencing depth was expected to affect the degree of clonotype sharing among donors. Clonotypes shared by all four sorted-subset donors showed higher generation probabilities than non-shared clonotypes. Across four donors, around 5% of naive CD4, approximately 3.6% of naive CD8, 2% to 2.5% of memory CD4, and around 0.4% of memory CD8 clonotypes were shared. Naive subsets generally had larger estimated clonotype richness than memory subsets. The genetic and exposure-history diversity represented was limited by the small number of donors. Only blood was sampled, and tissue TCR repertoires likely differ from those in blood.

Using the deep immunoSEQ assay, multiplex PCR amplified TCR CDR3 regions from genomic DNA. Genomic DNA extracted from each cell subset was distributed evenly over all wells of several immunoSEQ 96-well plates, and each plate served as one replicate. For sorted subsets, each replicate PCR was loaded with around 220 ng genomic DNA, equivalent to 32,000 or so T cell genomes. Purified libraries were quantified with a Qubit 3.0 fluorometer, sized on a Bioanalyzer 2100, and re-quantified with the KAPA Library Quantification kit. A separate single-read 150-cycle Illumina NextSeq 550 flow cell was used to sequence each immunoSEQ 96-well plate. The authors' pipeline ran thus. Because only junctional sequences without quality scores were contained in the immunoSEQ output, filtering matching that applied to full-length reads could not be performed. Sequences were annotated with PyIR, a Python wrapper for IgBLAST v1.9, using IMGT germline references to assign V/J genes and CDR3. Any read was removed if the V/J assignment was weak (E-value above 1e-6), the CDR3 was missing, or the read contained stop codons, out-of-frame junctions, or ambiguous translated residues. A V3J clonotype was defined by an identical inferred V gene, J gene, and CDR3 amino acid sequence. To compute the percentage overlap between repertoires, the number of shared unique clonotypes was divided by the size of the smaller repertoire. Richness of each repertoire was evaluated using RTK rarefaction, the Chao1 estimator, and Recon v2.1 estimates of unobserved clonotypes. OLGA was used to compute generation probabilities for all TCRbeta clonotypes that the gDNA method yielded from four donors. TCRdb stores this immuneACCESS table with in-frame sequences only. Part of the clones is absent; in the studies checked, under half of the shortfall reflects unresolved V genes, and no reason is known for the rest. V and J calls and clone size are those listed in that table; D and trimming were worked out from the DNA. This sample has some 2,100,000 clones in its table, and approximately 94% of those were observed once. Of the sample, around 0.13% falls within the top ten clones.

Regarding this clone: What antigen it recognizes has not been identified. Base-call qualities are not available, and no considerably larger clone is one nucleotide away.

Donors were healthy HIV-negative adults with no recently reported acute infections or vaccinations. Every donor was a Caucasian adult residing in Nashville, Tennessee, USA. CD4+ T cells were enriched by magnetic negative selection, after which naive cells were positively selected on CD45RA and the negative fraction was taken as the memory subset. Blood was collected by leukapheresis, and PBMCs were isolated by Ficoll-Histopaque density gradient centrifugation and then cryopreserved in liquid nitrogen vapor phase. Purity and quantity of every magnetically sorted T cell population were checked by analytical flow cytometry. Genomic DNA was isolated from every sorted fraction and measured by UV absorbance on a Nanodrop 2000c. CDR1 and CDR2 (ENHRY, SYGVKD) derive from the germline V gene. V is clipped by 3 bases and J by 0 bases, and the sequence between their germline boundaries is 9 bases long. The CDR3 runs 14 residues from the cysteine to the phenylalanine. Only the CDR3 part of the read is kept: 42 bases, read in frame from the first base.

The chain is encoded by TRBV10-3 joined to TRBJ2-7, with the D segment identity uncertain. The receptor was isolated from a man between 18 and 35 years old in good health. Sequenced material: naive CD4+ T cells sorted from blood. The cell subset or site label on this specimen signifies: CD45RA+ positively selected. The nucleotides are TGTGCCATCAGTGAAAATACAGTCTCCTACGAGCAGTACTTC. Translation gives CAISENTVSYEQYF.